This T cell receptor (beta chain) is from a study of cytomegalovirus exposure and HLA in healthy donors. Study details: Approximately 83 million unique TCRs from HLA-typed donors were held in an early data release. Study findings and constraints: One variant, a missense change in DCLRE1C, was linked in a later analysis to TCR beta V- and J-gene trimming.

PCR used 60 Vbeta primers and 13 Jbeta primers. TCRdb's copy holds only in-frame clones and misses some; the assay was immunoSEQ multiplex PCR. Of about 150,000 clones listed, roughly 80% are singletons. Regarding this clone: Its antigen is currently unknown.

CDR1 is SGHRS, CDR2 YFSETQ, per germline. Trimming took 4 bases from V and 12 from J; bases not matched to a gene: 13. The CDR3 has 15 residues. This chain connects TRBV5-1 to TRBJ1-2; 12 bases fit TRBD1. The sample consisted of PBMCs. The TCR was taken from a male donor in good health and CMV-seronegative. The CDR3 loop is CASSPLPGQGAIHTF. The DNA for the CDR3 is TGCGCCAGCAGCCCACTACCGGGACAGGGGGCGATCCACACCTTC.